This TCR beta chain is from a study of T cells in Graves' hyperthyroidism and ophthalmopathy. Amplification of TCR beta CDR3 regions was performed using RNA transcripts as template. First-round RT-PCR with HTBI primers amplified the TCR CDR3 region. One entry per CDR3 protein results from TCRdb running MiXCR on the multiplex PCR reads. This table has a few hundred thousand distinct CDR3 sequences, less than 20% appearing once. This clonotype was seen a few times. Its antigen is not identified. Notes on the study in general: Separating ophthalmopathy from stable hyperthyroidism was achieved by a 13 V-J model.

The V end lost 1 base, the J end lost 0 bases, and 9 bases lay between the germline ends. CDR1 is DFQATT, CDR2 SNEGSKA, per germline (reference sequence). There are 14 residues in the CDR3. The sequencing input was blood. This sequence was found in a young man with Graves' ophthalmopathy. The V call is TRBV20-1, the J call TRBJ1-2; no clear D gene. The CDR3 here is CSARVRGTNYGYTF. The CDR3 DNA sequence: TGCAGTGCTAGAGTTCGAGGTACTAACTATGGCTACACCTTC.